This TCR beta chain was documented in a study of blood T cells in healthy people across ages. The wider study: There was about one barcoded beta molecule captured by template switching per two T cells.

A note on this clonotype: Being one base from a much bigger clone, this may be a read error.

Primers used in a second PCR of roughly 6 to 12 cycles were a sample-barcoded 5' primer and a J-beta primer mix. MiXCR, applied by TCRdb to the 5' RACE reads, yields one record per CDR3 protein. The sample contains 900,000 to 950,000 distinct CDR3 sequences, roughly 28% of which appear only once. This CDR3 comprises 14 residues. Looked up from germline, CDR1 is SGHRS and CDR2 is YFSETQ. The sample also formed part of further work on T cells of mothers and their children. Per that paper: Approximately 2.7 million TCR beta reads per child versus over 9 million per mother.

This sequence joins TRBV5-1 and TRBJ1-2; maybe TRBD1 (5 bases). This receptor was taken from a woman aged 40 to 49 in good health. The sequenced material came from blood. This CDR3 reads CAGSLTGEGYGYTF. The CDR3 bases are TGCGCCGGCAGCCTAACAGGTGAAGGGTATGGCTACACCTTC.